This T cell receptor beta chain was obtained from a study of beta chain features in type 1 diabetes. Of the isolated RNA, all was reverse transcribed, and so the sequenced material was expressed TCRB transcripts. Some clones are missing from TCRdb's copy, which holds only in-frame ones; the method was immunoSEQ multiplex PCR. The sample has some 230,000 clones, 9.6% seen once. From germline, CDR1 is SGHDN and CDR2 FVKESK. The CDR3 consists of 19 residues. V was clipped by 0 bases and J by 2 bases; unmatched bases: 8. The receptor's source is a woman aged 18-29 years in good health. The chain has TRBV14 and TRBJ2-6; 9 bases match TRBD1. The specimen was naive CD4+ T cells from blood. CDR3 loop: CASSQDIRQGGPGANVLTF. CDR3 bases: TGTGCCAGCAGCCAAGATATACGACAGGGGGGGCCTGGGGCCAACGTCCTGACTTTC.